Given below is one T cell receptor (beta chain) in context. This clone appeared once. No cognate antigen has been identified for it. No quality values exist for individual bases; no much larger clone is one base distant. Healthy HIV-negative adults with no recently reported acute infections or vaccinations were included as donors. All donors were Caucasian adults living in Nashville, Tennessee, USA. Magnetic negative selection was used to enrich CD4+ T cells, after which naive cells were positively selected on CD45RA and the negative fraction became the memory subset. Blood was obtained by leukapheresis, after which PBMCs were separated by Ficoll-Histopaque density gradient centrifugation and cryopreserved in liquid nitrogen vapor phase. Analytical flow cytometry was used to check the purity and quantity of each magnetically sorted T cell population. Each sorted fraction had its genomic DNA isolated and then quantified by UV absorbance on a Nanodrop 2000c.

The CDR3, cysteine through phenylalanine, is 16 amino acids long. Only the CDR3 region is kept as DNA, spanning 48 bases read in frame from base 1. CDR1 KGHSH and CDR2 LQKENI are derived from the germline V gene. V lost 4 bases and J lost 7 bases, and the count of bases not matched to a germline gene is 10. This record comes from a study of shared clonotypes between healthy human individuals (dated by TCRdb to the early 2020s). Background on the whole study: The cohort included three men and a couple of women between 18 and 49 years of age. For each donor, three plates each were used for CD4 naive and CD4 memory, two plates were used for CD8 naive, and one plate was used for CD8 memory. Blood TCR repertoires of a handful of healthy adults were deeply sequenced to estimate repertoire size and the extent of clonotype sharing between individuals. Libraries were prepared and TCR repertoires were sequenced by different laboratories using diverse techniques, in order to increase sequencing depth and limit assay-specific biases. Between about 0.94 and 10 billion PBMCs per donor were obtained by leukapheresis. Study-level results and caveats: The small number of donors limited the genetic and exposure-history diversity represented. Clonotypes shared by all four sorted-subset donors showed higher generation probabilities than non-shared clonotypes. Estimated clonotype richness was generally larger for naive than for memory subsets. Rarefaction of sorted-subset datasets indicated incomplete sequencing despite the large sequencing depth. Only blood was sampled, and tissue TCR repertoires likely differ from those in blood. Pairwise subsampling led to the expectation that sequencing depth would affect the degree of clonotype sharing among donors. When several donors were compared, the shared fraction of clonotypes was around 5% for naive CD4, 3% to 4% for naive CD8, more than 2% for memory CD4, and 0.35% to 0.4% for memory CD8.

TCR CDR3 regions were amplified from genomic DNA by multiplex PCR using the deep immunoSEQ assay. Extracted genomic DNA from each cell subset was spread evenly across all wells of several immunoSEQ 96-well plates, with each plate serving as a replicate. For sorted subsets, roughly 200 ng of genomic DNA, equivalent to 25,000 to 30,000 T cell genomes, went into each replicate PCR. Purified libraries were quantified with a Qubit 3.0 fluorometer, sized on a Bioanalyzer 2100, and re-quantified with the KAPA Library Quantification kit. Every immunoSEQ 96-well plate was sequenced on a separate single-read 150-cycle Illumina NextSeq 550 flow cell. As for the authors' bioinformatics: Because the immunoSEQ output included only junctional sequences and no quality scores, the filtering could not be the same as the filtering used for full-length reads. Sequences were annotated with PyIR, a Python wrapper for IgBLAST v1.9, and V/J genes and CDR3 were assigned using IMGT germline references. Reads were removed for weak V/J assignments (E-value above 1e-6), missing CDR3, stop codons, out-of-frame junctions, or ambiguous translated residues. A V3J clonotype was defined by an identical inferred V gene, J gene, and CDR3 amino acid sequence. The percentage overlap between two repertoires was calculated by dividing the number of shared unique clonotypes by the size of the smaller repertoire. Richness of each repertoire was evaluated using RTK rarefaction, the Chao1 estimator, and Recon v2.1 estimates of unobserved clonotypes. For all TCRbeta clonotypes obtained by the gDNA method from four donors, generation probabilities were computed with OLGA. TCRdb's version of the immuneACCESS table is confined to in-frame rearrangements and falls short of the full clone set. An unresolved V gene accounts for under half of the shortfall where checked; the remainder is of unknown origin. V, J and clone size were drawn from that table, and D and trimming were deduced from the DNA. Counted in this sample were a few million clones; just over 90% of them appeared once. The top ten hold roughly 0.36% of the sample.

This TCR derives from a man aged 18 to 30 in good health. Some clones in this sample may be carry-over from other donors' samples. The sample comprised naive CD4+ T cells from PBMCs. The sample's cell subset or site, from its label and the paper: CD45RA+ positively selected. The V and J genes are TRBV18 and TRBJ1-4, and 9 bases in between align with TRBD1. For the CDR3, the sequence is CASSLNTGTGIEKLFF. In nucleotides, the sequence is TGTGCCAGCTCACTTAATACCGGGACAGGGATTGAAAAACTGTTTTTT.